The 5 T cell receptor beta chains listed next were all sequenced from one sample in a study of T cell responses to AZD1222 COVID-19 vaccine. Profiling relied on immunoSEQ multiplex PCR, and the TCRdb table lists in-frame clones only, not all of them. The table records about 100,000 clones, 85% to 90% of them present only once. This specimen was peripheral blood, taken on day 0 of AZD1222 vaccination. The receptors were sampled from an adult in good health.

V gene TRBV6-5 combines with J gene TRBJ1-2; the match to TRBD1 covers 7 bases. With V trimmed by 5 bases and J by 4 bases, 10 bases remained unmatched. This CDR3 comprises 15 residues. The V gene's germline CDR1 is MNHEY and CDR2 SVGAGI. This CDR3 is CASSLQQGPRYGYTF. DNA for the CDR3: TGTGCCAGCAGTCTACAACAGGGGCCACGCTATGGCTACACCTTC.

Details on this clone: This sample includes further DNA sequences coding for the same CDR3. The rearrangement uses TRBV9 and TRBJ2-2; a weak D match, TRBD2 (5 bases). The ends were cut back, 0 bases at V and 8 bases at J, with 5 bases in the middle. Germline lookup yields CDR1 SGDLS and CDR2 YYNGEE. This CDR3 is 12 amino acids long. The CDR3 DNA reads TGTGCCAGCAGCGTAGGGACTGGGGAGCTGTTTTTT. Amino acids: CASSVGTGELFF.

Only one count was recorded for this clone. The CDR3 DNA follows: TGTGCCAGCAGTTACTCTAGAGTCTACGAGCAGTACTTC. This codes for CASSYSRVYEQYF. The rearrangement links TRBV6-2 or TRBV6-3 to TRBJ2-7; D unresolved. The V gene lost 0 bases and the J gene lost 3 bases, with 6 bases spanning the gap. CDR1 MNHEY and CDR2 SVGEGT come from the germline V gene. The CDR3 sequence is 13 residues long.

The CDR3 nucleotides are TGTGCCAGCAGCTTAACACTAGCGGGGGGGCCGGAGGATGAGCAGTTCTTC. Translation gives CASSLTLAGGPEDEQFF. V and J are TRBV7-3 and TRBJ2-1, with TRBD2 identical over 13 bases. The V gene end was trimmed by 0 bases and the J gene end by 8 bases; junction bases not matched to a gene: 7. CDR1 is SGHTA and CDR2 is FQGTGA in the germline V gene. This CDR3 has 17 amino acids.

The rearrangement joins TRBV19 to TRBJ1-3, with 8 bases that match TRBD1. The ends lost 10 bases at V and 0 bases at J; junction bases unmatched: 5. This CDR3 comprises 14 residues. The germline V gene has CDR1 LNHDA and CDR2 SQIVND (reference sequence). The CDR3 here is CATDRGYSGNTIYF. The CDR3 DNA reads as TGTGCCACTGACAGGGGTTACTCTGGAAACACCATATATTTT.